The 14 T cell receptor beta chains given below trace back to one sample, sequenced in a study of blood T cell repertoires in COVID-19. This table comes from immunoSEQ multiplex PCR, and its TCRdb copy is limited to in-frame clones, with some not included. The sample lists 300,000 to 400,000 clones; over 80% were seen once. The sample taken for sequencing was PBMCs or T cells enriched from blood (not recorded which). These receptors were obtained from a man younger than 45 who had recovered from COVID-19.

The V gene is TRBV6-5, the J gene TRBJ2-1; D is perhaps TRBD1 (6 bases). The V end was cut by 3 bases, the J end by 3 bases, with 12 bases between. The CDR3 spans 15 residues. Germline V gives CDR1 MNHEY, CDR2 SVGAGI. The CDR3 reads CASSYLGTSYNEQFF. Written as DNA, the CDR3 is TGTGCCAGCAGTTATTTGGGGACAAGCTACAATGAGCAGTTCTTC.

CDR3 in DNA: TGTGCCAGCTCACATCCTGGACTAGCGGGGAGCTACAATGAGCAGTTCTTC. It is translated as CASSHPGLAGSYNEQFF. This sequence joins TRBV18 and TRBJ2-1; 12 nucleotides align to TRBD2. Unmatched junction bases numbered 7, after V lost 4 bases and J lost 3 bases. The CDR3 has 17 amino acids. Germline V gives CDR1 KGHSH, CDR2 LQKENI.

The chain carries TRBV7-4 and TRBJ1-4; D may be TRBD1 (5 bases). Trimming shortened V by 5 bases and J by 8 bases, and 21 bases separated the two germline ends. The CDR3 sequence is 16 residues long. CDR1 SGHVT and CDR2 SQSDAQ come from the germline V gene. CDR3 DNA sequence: TGTGCCAGCAGCCTACGGGGGAGTTCCGGTCCCGAAAAACTGTTTTTT. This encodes CASSLRGSSGPEKLFF. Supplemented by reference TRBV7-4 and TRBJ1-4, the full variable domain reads GAGVSQSPRYKVAKRGRDVALRCDSISGHVTLYWYRQTLGQGSEVLTYSQSDAQRDKSGRPSGRFSAERPERSVSTLKIQRTEQGDSAVYLCASSLRGSSGPEKLFFGSGTQLSVL.

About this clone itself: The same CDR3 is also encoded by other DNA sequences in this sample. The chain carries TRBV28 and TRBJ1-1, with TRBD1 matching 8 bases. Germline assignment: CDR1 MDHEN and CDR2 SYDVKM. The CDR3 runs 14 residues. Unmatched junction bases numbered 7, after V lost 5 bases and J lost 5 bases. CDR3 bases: TGTGCCAGCAGTCCCGGACAGGGTTGGACTGAAGCTTTCTTT. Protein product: CASSPGQGWTEAFF. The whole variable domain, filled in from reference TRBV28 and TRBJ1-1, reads DVKVTQSSRYLVKRTGEKVFLECVQDMDHENMFWYRQDPGLGLRLIYFSYDVKMKEKGDIPEGYSVSREKKERFSLILESASTNQTSMYLCASSPGQGWTEAFFGQGTRLTVV.

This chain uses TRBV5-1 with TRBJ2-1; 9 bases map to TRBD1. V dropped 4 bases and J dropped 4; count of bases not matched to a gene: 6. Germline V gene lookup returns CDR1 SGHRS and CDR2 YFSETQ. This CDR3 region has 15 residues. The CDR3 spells CASSPGQGKYNEQFF. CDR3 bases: TGCGCCAGCAGCCCAGGACAGGGGAAATACAATGAGCAGTTCTTC.

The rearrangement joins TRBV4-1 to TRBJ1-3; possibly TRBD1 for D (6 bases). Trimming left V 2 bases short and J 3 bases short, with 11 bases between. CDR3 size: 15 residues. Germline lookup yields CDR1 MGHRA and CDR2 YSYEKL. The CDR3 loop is CASSQKSRGGNTIYF. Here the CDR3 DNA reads TGCGCCAGCAGCCAAAAATCCAGGGGTGGAAACACCATATATTTT.

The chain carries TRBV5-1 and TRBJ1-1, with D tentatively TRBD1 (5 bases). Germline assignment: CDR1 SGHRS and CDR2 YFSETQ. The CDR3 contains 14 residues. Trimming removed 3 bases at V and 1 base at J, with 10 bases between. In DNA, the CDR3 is TGCGCCAGCAGCTGGCGGGGCAGGAACACTGAAGCTTTCTTT. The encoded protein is CASSWRGRNTEAFF.

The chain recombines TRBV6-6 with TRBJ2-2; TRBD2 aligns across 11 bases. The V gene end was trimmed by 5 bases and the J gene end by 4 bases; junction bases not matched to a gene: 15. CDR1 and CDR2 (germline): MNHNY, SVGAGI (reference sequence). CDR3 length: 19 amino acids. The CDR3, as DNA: TGTGCCAGCAGTCCCACCGGGACTAGCGGAATGGTCGCCACCGGGGAGCTGTTTTTT. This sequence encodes CASSPTGTSGMVATGELFF.

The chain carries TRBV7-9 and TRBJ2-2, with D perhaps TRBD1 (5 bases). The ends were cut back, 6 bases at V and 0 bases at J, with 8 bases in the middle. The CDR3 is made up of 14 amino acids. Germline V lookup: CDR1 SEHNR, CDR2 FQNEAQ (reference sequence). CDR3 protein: CASSRQTNTGELFF. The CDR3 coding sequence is TGTGCCAGCAGTCGACAGACGAACACCGGGGAGCTGTTTTTT.

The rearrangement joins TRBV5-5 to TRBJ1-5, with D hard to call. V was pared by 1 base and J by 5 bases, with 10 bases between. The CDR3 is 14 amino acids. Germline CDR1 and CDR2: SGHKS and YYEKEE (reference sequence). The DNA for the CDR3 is TGTGCCAGCAGCTTGAGTCCGGGAGATCAGCCCCAGCATTTT. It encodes CASSLSPGDQPQHF.

CDR3 region: CASSFGTGELFF. The CDR3 region has the DNA TGTGCCAGCAGCTTCGGCACCGGGGAGCTGTTTTTT. This rearrangement joins TRBV7-9 to TRBJ2-2; D not resolved. CDR1 and CDR2 from the germline V gene are SEHNR and FQNEAQ (reference sequence). The CDR3 is made up of 12 amino acids. The V end lost 3 bases, the J end lost 4 bases, and 3 bases lay between the germline ends.

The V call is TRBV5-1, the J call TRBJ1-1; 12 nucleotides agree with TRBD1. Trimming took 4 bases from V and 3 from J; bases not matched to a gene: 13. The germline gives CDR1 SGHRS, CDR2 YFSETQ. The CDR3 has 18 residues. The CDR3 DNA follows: TGCGCCAGCAGCCTGGTAATGGGACAGGGGGCGACAGACACTGAAGCTTTCTTT. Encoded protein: CASSLVMGQGATDTEAFF. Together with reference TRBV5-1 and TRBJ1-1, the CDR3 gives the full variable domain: KAGVTQTPRYLIKTRGQQVTLSCSPISGHRSVSWYQQTPGQGLQFLFEYFSETQRNKGNFPGRFSGRQFSNSRSEMNVSTLELGDSALYLCASSLVMGQGATDTEAFFGQGTRLTVV.

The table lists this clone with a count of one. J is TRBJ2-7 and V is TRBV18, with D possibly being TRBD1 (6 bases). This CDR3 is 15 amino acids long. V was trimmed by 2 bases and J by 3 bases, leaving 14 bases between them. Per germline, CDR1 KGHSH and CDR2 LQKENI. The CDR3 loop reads CASSPGTTDLYEQYF. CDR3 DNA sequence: TGTGCCAGCTCACCAGGGACAACGGACCTCTACGAGCAGTACTTC.

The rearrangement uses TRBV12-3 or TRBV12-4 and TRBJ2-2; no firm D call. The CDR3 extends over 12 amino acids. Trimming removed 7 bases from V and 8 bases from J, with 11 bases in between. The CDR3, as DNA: TGTGCCAGCACTCCCCCAGATGGGGAGCTGTTTTTT. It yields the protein CASTPPDGELFF.